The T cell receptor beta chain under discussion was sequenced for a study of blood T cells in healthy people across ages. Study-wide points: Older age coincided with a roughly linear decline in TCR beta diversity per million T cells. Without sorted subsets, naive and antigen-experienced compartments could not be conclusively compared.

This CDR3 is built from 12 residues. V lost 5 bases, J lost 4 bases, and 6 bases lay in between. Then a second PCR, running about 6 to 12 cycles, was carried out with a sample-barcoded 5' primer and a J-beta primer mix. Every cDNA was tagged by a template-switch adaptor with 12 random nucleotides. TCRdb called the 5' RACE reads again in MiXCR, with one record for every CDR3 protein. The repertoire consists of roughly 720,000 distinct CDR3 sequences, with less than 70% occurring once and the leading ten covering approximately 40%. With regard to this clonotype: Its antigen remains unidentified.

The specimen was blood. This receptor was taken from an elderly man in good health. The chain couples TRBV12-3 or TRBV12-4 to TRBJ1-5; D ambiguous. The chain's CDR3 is CASSLMNQPQHF. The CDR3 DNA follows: TGTGCCAGCAGTCTCATGAATCAGCCCCAGCATTTT.